Included here is one T cell receptor (beta chain) sequence, with context. The antigen remains unidentified. This sample stems from a study of identical twins. Notes on the study in general: Twin-shared out-of-frame alpha sequences were enriched for low generation probability.

TCRdb re-analysed the 5' RACE reads in MiXCR, keeping a single row per CDR3 protein. The sample lists 400,000 to 650,000 distinct CDR3 sequences, less than 25% occurring once. Between the trimmed V and J ends, which lost 6 bases and 4 bases, there was a span of 15 bases. CDR3 length equals 14 residues. Germline-derived CDR1 and CDR2 are SGHTA and FQGNSA. These same records also appear under a second study, on T cells expressing NK-cell markers. That publication notes: Restriction of sorting to alpha-beta TCR T cells was accomplished in several experiments using an anti-gamma-delta TCR antibody. The CD3+CD56-NKG2C+ fraction of a handful of donors was also led by these clonotypes. The study did not resolve the HCMV specificity of expanded NKG2C+ T cell clones.

The V and J genes are TRBV7-2 and TRBJ2-5; the D is unclear. The receptor comes from a woman under 30 in good health. Sequenced: CD4+ T cells sorted from blood. CDR3 coding DNA: TGTGCCAGCAGTTCATCCCTTGGCAGAGAGACCCAGTACTTC. Protein sequence: CASSSSLGRETQYF.